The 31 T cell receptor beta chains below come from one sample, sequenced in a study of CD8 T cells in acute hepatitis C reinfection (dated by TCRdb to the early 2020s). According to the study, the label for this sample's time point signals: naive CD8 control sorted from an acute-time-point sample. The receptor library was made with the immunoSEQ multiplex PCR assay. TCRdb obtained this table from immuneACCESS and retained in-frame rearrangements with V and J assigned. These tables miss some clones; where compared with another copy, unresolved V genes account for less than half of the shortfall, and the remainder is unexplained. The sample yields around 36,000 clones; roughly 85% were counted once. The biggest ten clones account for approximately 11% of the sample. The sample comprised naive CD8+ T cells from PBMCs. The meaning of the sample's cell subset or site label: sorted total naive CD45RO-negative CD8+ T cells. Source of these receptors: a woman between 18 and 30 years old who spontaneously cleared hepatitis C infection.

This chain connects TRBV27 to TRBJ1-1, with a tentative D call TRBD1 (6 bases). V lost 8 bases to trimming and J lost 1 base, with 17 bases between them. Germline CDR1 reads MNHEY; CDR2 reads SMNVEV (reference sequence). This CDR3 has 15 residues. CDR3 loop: CASSIGGGRNTEAFF. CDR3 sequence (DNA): TGTGCCAGCTCAATCGGGGGGGGGCGGAACACTGAAGCTTTCTTT.

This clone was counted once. The CDR3, as DNA: TGTGCCAGCACCCCCACGACAGATACGCAGTATTTT. It yields the protein CASTPTTDTQYF. The V call is TRBV2, the J call TRBJ2-3; D remains ambiguous. With 7 bases removed from V and 3 bases from J, the gap between germline ends came to 8 bases. Per the germline V gene, CDR1 is SNHLY and CDR2 is FYNNEI. This CDR3 has 12 amino acids.

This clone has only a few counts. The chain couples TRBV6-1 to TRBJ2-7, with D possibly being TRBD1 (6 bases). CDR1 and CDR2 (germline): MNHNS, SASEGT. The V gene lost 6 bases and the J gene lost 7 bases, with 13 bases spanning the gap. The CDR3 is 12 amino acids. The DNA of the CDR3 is TGTGCCAGCAGCTTGACAGGCCTGGAGCAGTACTTC. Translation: CASSLTGLEQYF.

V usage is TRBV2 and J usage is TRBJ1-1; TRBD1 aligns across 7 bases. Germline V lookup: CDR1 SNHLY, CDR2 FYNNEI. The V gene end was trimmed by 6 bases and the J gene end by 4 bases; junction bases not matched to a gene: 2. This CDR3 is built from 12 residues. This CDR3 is CASSGTATEAFF. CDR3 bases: TGTGCCAGCAGCGGGACAGCCACTGAAGCTTTCTTT.

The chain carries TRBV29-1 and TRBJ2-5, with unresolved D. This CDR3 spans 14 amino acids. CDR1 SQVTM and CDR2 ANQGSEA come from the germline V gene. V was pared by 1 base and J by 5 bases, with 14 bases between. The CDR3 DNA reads TGCAGCGTTGAAGTTCTTCGCCCCGGGGAGACCCAGTACTTC. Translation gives CSVEVLRPGETQYF.

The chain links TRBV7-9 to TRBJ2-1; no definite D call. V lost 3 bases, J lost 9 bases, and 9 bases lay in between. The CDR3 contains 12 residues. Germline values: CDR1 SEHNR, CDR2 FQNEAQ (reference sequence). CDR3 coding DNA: TGTGCCAGCAGCTTCTTGACGGGTGAGCAGTTCTTC. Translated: CASSFLTGEQFF.

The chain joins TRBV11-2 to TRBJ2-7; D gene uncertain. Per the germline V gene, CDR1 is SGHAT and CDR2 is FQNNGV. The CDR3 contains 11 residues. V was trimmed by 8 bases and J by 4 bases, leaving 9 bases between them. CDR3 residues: CASAWAYEQYF. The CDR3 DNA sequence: TGTGCCAGCGCCTGGGCTTACGAGCAGTACTTC.

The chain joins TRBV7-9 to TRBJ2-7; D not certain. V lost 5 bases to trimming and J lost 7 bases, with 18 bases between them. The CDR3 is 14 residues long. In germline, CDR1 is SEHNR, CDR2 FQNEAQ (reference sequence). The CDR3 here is CASSLTRTPGEQYF. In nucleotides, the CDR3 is TGTGCCAGCAGCCTAACCCGGACCCCTGGGGAGCAGTACTTC.

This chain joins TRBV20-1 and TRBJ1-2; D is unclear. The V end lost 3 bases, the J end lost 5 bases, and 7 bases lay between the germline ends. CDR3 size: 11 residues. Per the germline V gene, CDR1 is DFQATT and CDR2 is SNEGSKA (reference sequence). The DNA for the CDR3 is TGCAGTGCTAGGTTAGAGTATGGCTACACCTTC. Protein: CSARLEYGYTF.

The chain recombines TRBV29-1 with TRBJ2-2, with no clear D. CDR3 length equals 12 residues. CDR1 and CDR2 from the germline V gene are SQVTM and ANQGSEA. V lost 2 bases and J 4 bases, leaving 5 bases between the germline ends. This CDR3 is CSVERATGELFF. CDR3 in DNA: TGCAGCGTTGAAAGAGCCACCGGGGAGCTGTTTTTT.

Written as DNA, the CDR3 is TGTGCTAGTGGTTTTGTCACAGGGGCCGATAACAATCAGCCCCAGCATTTT. Translation gives CASGFVTGADNNQPQHF. J is TRBJ1-5 and V is TRBV12-5; 7 bases match TRBD1. The CDR3 length is 17 residues. From germline, CDR1 is LGHNT and CDR2 FRNRAP. Germline trimming cut 3 bases from V and 3 bases from J; bases unmatched to any gene: 11.

The chain's CDR3 is CATSEIRLNTEAFF. CDR3 in DNA: TGTGCCACCAGCGAGATCAGATTGAACACTGAAGCTTTCTTT. V gene TRBV15 combines with J gene TRBJ1-1; no clear D gene. V lost 5 bases, J lost 0 bases, and 10 bases lay in between. From germline, CDR1 is LNHNV and CDR2 YYDKDF (reference sequence). This CDR3 has 14 amino acids.

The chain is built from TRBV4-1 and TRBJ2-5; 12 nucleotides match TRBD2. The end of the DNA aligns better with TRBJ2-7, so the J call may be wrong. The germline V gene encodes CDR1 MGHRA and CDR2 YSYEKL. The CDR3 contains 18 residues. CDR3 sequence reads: CASSQQTVMTSGSYEQYF. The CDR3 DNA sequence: TGCGCCAGCAGCCAACAAACCGTAATGACTAGCGGGAGCTACGAGCAGTACTTC.

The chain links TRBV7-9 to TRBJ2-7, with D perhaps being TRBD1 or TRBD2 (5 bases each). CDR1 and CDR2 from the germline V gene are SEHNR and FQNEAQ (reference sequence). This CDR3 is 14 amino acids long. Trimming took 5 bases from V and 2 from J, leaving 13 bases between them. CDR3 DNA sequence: TGTGCCAGCAGCCGCCGGGACCCCCCCTACGAGCAGTACTTC. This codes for CASSRRDPPYEQYF.

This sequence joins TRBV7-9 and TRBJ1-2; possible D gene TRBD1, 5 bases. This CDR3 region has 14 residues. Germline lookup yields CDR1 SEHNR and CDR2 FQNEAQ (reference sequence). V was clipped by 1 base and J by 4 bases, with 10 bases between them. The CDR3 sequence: CASSLVGGSYGYTF. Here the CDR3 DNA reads TGTGCCAGCAGCTTAGTCGGGGGTTCCTATGGCTACACCTTC. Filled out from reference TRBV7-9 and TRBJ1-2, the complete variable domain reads DTGVSQNPRHKITKRGQNVTFRCDPISEHNRLYWYRQTLGQGPEFLTYFQNEAQLEKSRLLSDRFSAERPKGSFSTLEIQRTEQGDSAMYLCASSLVGGSYGYTFGSGTRLTVV.

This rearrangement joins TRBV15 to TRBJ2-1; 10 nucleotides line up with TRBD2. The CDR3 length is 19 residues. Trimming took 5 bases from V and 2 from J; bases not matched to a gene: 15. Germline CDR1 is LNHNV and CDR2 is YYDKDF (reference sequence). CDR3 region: CATSRAGGPILNPYNEQFF. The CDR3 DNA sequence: TGTGCCACCAGCCGAGCGGGAGGGCCAATATTAAACCCCTACAATGAGCAGTTCTTC.

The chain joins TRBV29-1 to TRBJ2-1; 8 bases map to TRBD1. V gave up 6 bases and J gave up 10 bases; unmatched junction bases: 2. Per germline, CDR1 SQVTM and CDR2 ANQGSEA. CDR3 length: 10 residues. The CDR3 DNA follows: TGCAGCGTGACAGGGGTCGAGCAGTTCTTC. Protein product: CSVTGVEQFF.

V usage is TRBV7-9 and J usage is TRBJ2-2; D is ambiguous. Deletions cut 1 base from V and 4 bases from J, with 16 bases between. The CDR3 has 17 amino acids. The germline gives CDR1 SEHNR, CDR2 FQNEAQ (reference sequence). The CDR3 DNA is TGTGCCAGCAGCTTAGGAGTTTTGAAGGATTTCACCGGGGAGCTGTTTTTT. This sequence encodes CASSLGVLKDFTGELFF.

The CDR3, as DNA: TGTGCCAGCAGTCCGAGAATACAGGGTGGAGTGGGTGGCTACACCTTC. It encodes CASSPRIQGGVGGYTF. The rearrangement uses TRBV21-1 and TRBJ1-2; the D call in the table, TRBD1, was not verified against the DNA. TRBV21-1 is termed a pseudogene. The CDR3 has 16 amino acids.

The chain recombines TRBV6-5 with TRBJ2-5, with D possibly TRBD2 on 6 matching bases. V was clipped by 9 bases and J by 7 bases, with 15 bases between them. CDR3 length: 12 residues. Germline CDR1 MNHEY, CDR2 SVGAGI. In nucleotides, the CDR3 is TGTGCCAGTAATTCGGGGGAAGGGACCCAGTACTTC. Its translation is CASNSGEGTQYF.

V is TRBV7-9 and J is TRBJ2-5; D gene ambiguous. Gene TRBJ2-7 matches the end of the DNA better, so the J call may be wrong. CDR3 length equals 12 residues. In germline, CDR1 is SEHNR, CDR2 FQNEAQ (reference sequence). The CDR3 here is CASSLGSHEQYF. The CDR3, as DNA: TGTGCCAGCAGCTTAGGGTCCCACGAGCAGTACTTC.

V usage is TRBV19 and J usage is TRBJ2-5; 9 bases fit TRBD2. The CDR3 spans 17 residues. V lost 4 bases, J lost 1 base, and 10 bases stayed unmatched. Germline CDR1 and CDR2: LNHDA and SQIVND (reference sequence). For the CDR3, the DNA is TGTGCCAGTAGTAATTTTCCGTCAGCGGGAGGCCAAGAGACCCAGTACTTC. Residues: CASSNFPSAGGQETQYF.

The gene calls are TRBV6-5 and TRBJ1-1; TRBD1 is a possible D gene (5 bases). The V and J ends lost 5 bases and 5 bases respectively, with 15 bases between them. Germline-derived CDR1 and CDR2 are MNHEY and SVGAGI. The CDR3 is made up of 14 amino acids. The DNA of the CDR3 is TGTGCCAGCAGTCACCAGGGCGCCTGGACTGAAGCTTTCTTT. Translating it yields CASSHQGAWTEAFF.

CDR3 sequence (DNA): TGCAGCGTTGAAGATCTGGACAGGGAATACAATGAGCAGTTCTTC. Protein sequence: CSVEDLDREYNEQFF. The rearrangement joins TRBV29-1 to TRBJ2-1, with 8 nucleotides matching TRBD1. V shed 0 bases, J shed 4 bases, and the junction held 5 bases outside the gene matches. The CDR3 is made up of 15 amino acids. Germline V gene lookup returns CDR1 SQVTM and CDR2 ANQGSEA.

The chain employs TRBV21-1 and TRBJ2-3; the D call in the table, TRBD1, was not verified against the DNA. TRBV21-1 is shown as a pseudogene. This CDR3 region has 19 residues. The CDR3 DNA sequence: TGTGCCAGCAGTCCCGATGCGCCCTACAGGGCCCCTAGCACAGATACGCAGTATTTT. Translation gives CASSPDAPYRAPSTDTQYF.

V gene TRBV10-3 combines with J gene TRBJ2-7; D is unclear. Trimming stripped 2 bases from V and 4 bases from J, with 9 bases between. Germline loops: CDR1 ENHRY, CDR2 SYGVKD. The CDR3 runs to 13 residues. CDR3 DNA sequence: TGTGCCATCAGTGAGGAGGCCTTGTACGAGCAGTACTTC. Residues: CAISEEALYEQYF.

CDR3 sequence: CASRNPHGELFF. The CDR3 DNA reads TGCGCCAGCAGGAACCCCCACGGGGAGCTGTTTTTT. The chain recombines TRBV10-1 with TRBJ2-2, with D unresolved. CDR1 and CDR2 from the germline V gene are WNHNN and SYGVQD (reference sequence). Trimming cost V 6 bases and J 7 bases, with 9 bases left between them. CDR3 size: 12 residues.

CDR3 sequence: CASSPPGLAGREQYF. For the CDR3, the DNA is TGTGCCAGTAGTCCTCCGGGACTAGCTGGTCGCGAGCAGTACTTC. V usage is TRBV19 and J usage is TRBJ2-7, with TRBD2 matching 9 bases. The CDR3 covers 15 residues. CDR1 and CDR2 from the germline V gene are LNHDA and SQIVND (reference sequence). Germline trimming cut 5 bases from V and 6 bases from J; bases unmatched to any gene: 11.

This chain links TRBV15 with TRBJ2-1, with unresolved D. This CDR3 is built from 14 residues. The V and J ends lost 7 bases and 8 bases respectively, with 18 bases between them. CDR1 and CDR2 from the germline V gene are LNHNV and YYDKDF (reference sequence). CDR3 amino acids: CATTPRRGPDEQFF. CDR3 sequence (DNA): TGTGCCACCACCCCGAGACGAGGTCCAGATGAGCAGTTCTTC.

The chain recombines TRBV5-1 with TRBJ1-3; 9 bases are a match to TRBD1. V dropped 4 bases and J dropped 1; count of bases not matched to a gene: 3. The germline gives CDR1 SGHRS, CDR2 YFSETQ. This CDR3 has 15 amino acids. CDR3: CASSPGTGSGNTIYF. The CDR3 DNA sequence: TGCGCCAGCAGCCCGGGGACAGGGTCTGGAAACACCATATATTTT. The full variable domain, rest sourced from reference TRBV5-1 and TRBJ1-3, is KAGVTQTPRYLIKTRGQQVTLSCSPISGHRSVSWYQQTPGQGLQFLFEYFSETQRNKGNFPGRFSGRQFSNSRSEMNVSTLELGDSALYLCASSPGTGSGNTIYFGEGSWLTVV.

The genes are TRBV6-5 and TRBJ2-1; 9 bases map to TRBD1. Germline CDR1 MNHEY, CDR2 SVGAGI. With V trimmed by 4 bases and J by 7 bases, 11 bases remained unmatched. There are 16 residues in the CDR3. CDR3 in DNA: TGTGCCAGCAGTTCTAACAGGGGGCATTGGGAAAATGAGCAGTTCTTC. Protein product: CASSSNRGHWENEQFF.